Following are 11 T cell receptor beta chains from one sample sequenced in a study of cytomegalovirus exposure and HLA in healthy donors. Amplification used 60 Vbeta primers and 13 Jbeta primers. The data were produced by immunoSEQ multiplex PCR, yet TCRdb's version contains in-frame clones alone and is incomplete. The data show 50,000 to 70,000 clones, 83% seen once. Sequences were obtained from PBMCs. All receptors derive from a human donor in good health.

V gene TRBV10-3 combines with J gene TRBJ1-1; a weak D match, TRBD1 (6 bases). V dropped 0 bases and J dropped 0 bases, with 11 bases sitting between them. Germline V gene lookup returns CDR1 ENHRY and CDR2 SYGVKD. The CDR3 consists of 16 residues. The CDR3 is CAISESIGGLNTEAFF. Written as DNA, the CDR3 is TGTGCCATCAGTGAGTCAATAGGGGGTTTGAACACTGAAGCTTTCTTT.

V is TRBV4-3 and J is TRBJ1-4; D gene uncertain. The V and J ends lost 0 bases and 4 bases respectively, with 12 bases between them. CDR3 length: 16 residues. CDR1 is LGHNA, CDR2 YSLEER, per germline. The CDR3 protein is CASSQDWRRGNEKLFF. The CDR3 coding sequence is TGCGCCAGCAGCCAAGACTGGCGAAGAGGTAATGAAAAACTGTTTTTT.

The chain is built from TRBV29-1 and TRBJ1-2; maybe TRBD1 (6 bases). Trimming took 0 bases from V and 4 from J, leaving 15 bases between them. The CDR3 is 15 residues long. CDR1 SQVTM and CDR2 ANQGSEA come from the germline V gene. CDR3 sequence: CSVEDKGGGSYGYTF. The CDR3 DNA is TGCAGCGTTGAAGATAAGGGGGGCGGGAGCTATGGCTACACCTTC.

The DNA of the CDR3 is TGTGCCAGCAGCTTAGAGTCTGGGGCGACCCAGCATTTT. Translating it yields CASSLESGATQHF. The V call is TRBV7-2, the J call TRBJ1-5; weak D call: TRBD1 (5 bases). The CDR3 covers 13 residues. V was shortened by 1 base and J by 11 bases, with 12 bases between the two germline ends. Germline-derived CDR1 and CDR2 are SGHTA and FQGNSA.

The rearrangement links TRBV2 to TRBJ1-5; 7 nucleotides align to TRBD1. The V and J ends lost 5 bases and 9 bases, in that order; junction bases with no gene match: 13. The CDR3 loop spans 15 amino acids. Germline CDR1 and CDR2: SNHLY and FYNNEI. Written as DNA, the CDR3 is TGTGCCAGCAGTTACAGACAGGGCCTCAAATCGCCCCAGCATTTT. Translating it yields CASSYRQGLKSPQHF.

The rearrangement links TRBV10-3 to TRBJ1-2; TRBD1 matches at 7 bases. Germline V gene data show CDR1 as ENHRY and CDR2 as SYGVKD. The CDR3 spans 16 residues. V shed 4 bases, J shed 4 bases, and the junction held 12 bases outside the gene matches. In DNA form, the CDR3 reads TGTGCCATCAGTGCGACAGGGATATTTGATGGCTATGGCTACACCTTC. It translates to CAISATGIFDGYGYTF.

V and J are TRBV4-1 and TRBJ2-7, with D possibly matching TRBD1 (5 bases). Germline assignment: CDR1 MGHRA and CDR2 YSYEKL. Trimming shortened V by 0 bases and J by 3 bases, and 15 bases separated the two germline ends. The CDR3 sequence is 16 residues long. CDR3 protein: CASSQEGGQGYYEQYF. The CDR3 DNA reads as TGCGCCAGCAGCCAAGAGGGTGGCCAGGGTTACTACGAGCAGTACTTC.

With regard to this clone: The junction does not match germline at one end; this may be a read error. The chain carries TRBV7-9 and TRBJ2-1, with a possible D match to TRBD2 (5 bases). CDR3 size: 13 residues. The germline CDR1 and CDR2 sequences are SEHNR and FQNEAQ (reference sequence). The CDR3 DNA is TGTTCCAGCAGCCTTGGGAGATACAATGAGCAGTTCTTC. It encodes CSSSLGRYNEQFF.

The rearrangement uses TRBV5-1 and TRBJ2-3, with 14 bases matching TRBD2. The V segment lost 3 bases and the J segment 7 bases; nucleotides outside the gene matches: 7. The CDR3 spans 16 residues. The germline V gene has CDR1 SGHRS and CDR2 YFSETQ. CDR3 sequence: CASSSQTSGRVNTQYF. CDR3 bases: TGCGCCAGCAGCTCCCAGACTAGCGGGAGGGTAAATACGCAGTATTTT.

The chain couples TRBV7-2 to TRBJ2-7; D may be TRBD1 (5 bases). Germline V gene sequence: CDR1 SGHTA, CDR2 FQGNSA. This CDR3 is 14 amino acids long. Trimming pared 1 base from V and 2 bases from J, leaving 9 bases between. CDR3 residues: CASSLGGGPYEQYF. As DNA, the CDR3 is TGTGCCAGCAGCTTAGGGGGCGGTCCCTACGAGCAGTACTTC.

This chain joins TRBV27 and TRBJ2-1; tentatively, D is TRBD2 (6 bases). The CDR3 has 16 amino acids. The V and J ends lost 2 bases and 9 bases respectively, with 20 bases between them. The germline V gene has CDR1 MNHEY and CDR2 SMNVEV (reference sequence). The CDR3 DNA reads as TGTGCCAGCAGTTTACCTCCCGGGACTGGCCATATTGAGCAGTTCTTC. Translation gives CASSLPPGTGHIEQFF.